This record concerns one TCR beta chain sequence. The sample belongs to a study of blood T cell repertoires in COVID-19. Overall study context: Nucleic acid was either cDNA or gDNA, and it came from T cells, B-cell-depleted T cells, or PBMCs.

Data came from immunoSEQ multiplex PCR; TCRdb stores just in-frame clones and leaves some out. This table holds approximately 210,000 clones, approximately 83% found once. There are 15 residues in the CDR3. Per germline, CDR1 SGHTA and CDR2 FQGNSA. V lost 5 bases and J 6 bases, leaving 19 bases between the germline ends. This clonotype was sampled from a woman in her sixties who had recovered from COVID-19. The chain uses TRBV7-2 and TRBJ1-1, with TRBD1 as a possible D gene (5 bases). The source material was PBMCs or T cells enriched from blood (not recorded which). The CDR3 loop reads CASSPLRGGRAEAFF. As DNA, the CDR3 is TGTGCCAGCAGCCCTTTACGGGGGGGAAGAGCTGAAGCTTTCTTT.